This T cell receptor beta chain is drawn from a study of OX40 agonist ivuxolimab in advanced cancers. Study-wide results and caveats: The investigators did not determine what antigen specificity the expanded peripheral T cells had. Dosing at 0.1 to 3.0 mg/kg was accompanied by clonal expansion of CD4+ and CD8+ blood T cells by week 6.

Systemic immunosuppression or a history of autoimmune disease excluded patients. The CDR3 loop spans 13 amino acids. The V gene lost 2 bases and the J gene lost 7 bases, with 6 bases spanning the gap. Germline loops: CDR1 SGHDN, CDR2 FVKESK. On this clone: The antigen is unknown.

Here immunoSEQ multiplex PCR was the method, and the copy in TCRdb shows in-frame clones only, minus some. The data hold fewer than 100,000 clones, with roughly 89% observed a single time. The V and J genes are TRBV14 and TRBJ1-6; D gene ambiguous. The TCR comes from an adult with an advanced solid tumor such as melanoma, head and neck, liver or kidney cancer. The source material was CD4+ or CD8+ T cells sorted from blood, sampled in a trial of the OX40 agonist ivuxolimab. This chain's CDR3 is CASSQYGNSPLHF. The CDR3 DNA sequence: TGTGCCAGCAGCCAATATGGGAATTCACCCCTCCACTTT.